The rows below give T cell receptor beta chains drawn from one sample of a study of shared clonotypes between healthy human individuals. Profiled with immunoSEQ multiplex PCR; TCRdb holds only in-frame clones, not every one. The sample records about 820,000 clones, around 93% being singletons. Sequencing input: naive CD8+ T cells sorted from blood. These receptors all stem from a man under 40 in good health. Each CDR3 is given with its conserved first and last residue. Each record gives: clone size, D gene, V gene, J gene, CDR3 protein, CDR3 DNA. A D gene is named only where the DNA matches it firmly. Clone size appears in some rows only: once, few, many, or a class for an expanded clone.

size: NA; D: NA; V: TRBV19; J: TRBJ2-3; CDR3: CASRSSYLARSTDTQYF; DNA: TGTGCCAGTAGAAGCTCTTACCTAGCGAGAAGCACAGATACGCAGTATTTT
size: few; D: NA; V: TRBV11-2; J: TRBJ2-7; CDR3: CASSWGRGNEQYF; DNA: TGTGCCAGCAGCTGGGGACGGGGGAACGAGCAGTACTTC
size: NA; D: NA; V: TRBV7-8; J: TRBJ2-1; CDR3: CAVDTPSEQFF; DNA: TGTGCCGTGGACACTCCCTCAGAGCAGTTCTTC
size: NA; D: TRBD1; V: TRBV28; J: TRBJ2-1; CDR3: CASTLEGQYNEQFF; DNA: TGTGCCAGCACCCTCGAGGGACAGTACAATGAGCAGTTCTTC
size: once; D: TRBD1; V: TRBV7-9; J: TRBJ1-1; CDR3: CASSHGQGVPEAFF; DNA: TGTGCCAGCAGCCATGGACAGGGAGTCCCTGAAGCTTTCTTT
size: NA; D: TRBD2; V: TRBV13; J: TRBJ2-5; CDR3: CASSLRLAGQETQYF; DNA: TGTGCCAGCAGCTTAAGACTAGCGGGGCAAGAGACCCAGTACTTC
size: NA; D: TRBD2; V: TRBV2; J: TRBJ2-4; CDR3: CASSETRLAGAKNIQYF; DNA: TGTGCCAGCAGTGAAACCCGACTAGCGGGAGCCAAAAACATTCAGTACTTC
size: NA; D: TRBD2; V: TRBV19; J: TRBJ2-7; CDR3: CASSPAEGGGYEQYF; DNA: TGTGCCAGTAGCCCCGCGGAGGGCGGGGGTTACGAGCAGTACTTC
size: once; D: NA; V: TRBV15; J: TRBJ2-1; CDR3: CATSRLADTPYNEQFF; DNA: TGTGCCACCAGCAGGTTAGCCGATACCCCCTACAATGAGCAGTTCTTC
size: NA; D: NA; V: TRBV9; J: TRBJ1-3; CDR3: CASSVEPGPGSSTIYF; DNA: TGTGCCAGCAGCGTGGAACCGGGACCAGGGAGTAGCACCATATATTTT
size: NA; D: NA; V: TRBV5-1; J: TRBJ2-1; CDR3: CASRVFGESSYNEQFF; DNA: TGCGCCAGCAGGGTCTTTGGGGAAAGCTCCTACAATGAGCAGTTCTTC
size: NA; D: NA; V: TRBV27; J: TRBJ1-3; CDR3: CASCIRNTIYF; DNA: TGTGCCAGCTGCATCCGAAACACCATATATTTT
size: once; D: NA; V: TRBV6-5; J: TRBJ2-7; CDR3: CASSYSPGSYEQYF; DNA: TGTGCCAGCAGTTACTCGCCGGGCTCCTACGAGCAGTACTTC
size: NA; D: TRBD2; V: TRBV15; J: TRBJ2-7; CDR3: CATSLIRLAGGPEDYEQYF; DNA: TGTGCCACCAGCCTCATCCGACTAGCGGGAGGGCCGGAGGACTACGAGCAGTACTTC
size: NA; D: NA; V: TRBV12-5; J: TRBJ2-7; CDR3: CASGLGPSYEQYF; DNA: TGTGCTAGTGGTTTGGGACCCTCATACGAGCAGTACTTC
size: NA; D: NA; V: TRBV18; J: TRBJ2-7; CDR3: CASSPGQLSTYEQYF; DNA: TGTGCCAGCTCACCAGGACAGTTGTCAACCTACGAGCAGTACTTC
size: NA; D: NA; V: TRBV27; J: TRBJ2-5; CDR3: CASSYAGWETQYF; DNA: TGTGCCAGCAGTTACGCGGGGTGGGAGACCCAGTACTTC
size: NA; D: NA; V: TRBV5-5; J: TRBJ2-7; CDR3: CASSLRDYEQYF; DNA: TGTGCCAGCAGCTTGCGGGACTACGAGCAGTACTTC
size: NA; D: TRBD1; V: TRBV28; J: TRBJ2-6; CDR3: CASSSTTGSSGANVLTF; DNA: TGTGCCAGCAGTTCAACGACAGGGAGCTCTGGGGCCAACGTCCTGACTTTC
size: NA; D: TRBD2; V: TRBV15; J: TRBJ2-1; CDR3: CATTTTSGYNEQFF; DNA: TGTGCCACCACTACGACTAGCGGCTACAATGAGCAGTTCTTC
size: NA; D: TRBD2; V: TRBV29-1; J: TRBJ2-5; CDR3: CSAWTSGRASGGLETQYF; DNA: TGCAGCGCCTGGACTAGCGGGAGGGCCAGTGGAGGATTGGAGACCCAGTACTTC
size: NA; D: TRBD2; V: TRBV5-1; J: TRBJ2-2; CDR3: CASSSLAGGYTGELFF; DNA: TGCGCCAGCAGCTCGCTAGCGGGAGGTTACACCGGGGAGCTGTTTTTT
size: NA; D: NA; V: TRBV5-1; J: TRBJ1-1; CDR3: CASSPGTDGGTEAFF; DNA: TGCGCCAGCAGCCCGGGGACGGACGGGGGAACTGAAGCTTTCTTT
size: NA; D: TRBD1; V: TRBV27; J: TRBJ2-1; CDR3: CASSHRGIYNEQFF; DNA: TGTGCCAGCAGTCACAGGGGCATCTACAATGAGCAGTTCTTC
size: once; D: NA; V: TRBV11-2; J: TRBJ2-3; CDR3: CASSLGWERSTDTQYF; DNA: TGTGCCAGCAGCTTAGGGTGGGAACGGAGCACAGATACGCAGTATTTT
size: NA; D: TRBD2; V: TRBV28; J: TRBJ2-1; CDR3: CASSQFSGTSGVSSYNEQFF; DNA: TGTGCCAGCAGTCAATTCTCCGGGACTAGCGGGGTCAGCTCCTACAATGAGCAGTTCTTC
size: NA; D: NA; V: TRBV11-2; J: TRBJ1-1; CDR3: CASSRAYPGRGVNTEAFF; DNA: TGTGCCAGCAGTAGGGCTTATCCGGGGAGGGGTGTAAACACTGAAGCTTTCTTT
size: NA; D: TRBD2; V: TRBV28; J: TRBJ2-5; CDR3: CASSLREVYQETQYF; DNA: TGTGCCAGCAGTTTACGGGAGGTCTACCAAGAGACCCAGTACTTC
size: once; D: TRBD2; V: TRBV5-1; J: TRBJ2-2; CDR3: CASSPGGSGELFF; DNA: TGCGCCAGCAGCCCGGGGGGAAGCGGGGAGCTGTTTTTT
size: NA; D: NA; V: TRBV5-4; J: TRBJ1-1; CDR3: CASSLDQTNTEAFF; DNA: TGTGCCAGCAGCTTGGACCAGACGAACACTGAAGCTTTCTTT
size: once; D: NA; V: TRBV6-6; J: TRBJ2-1; CDR3: CASSKYNEQFF; DNA: TGTGCCAGCAGTAAGTACAATGAGCAGTTCTTC
size: NA; D: TRBD2; V: TRBV27; J: TRBJ2-1; CDR3: CASSLSKSGSREQFF; DNA: TGTGCCAGCAGTTTATCGAAAAGCGGGAGCAGAGAGCAGTTCTTC
size: NA; D: NA; V: TRBV28; J: TRBJ1-1; CDR3: CASSLISRSGPNTEAFF; DNA: TGTGCCAGCAGTTTAATTAGTCGTTCGGGGCCTAACACTGAAGCTTTCTTT
size: NA; D: TRBD1; V: TRBV15; J: TRBJ1-1; CDR3: CATSREDREDTEAFF; DNA: TGTGCCACCAGCAGAGAGGACAGGGAAGACACTGAAGCTTTCTTT
size: NA; D: TRBD1; V: TRBV2; J: TRBJ2-6; CDR3: CASSFRDRASGANVLTF; DNA: TGTGCCAGCAGTTTCCGGGACAGGGCCTCTGGGGCCAACGTCCTGACTTTC
size: NA; D: TRBD1; V: TRBV2; J: TRBJ1-5; CDR3: CASSEAGTDYQPQHF; DNA: TGTGCCAGCAGTGAAGCGGGGACAGATTATCAGCCCCAGCATTTT
size: NA; D: NA; V: TRBV29-1; J: TRBJ2-7; CDR3: CSVERHRRGISYEQYF; DNA: TGCAGCGTCGAACGGCATCGGCGGGGTATCTCCTACGAGCAGTACTTC
size: NA; D: TRBD1; V: TRBV28; J: TRBJ2-7; CDR3: CASSGDRAYF; DNA: TGTGCCAGCAGTGGAGACAGGGCGTACTTC
size: NA; D: TRBD2; V: TRBV27; J: TRBJ2-2; CDR3: CASSLSSGRRELFF; DNA: TGTGCCAGCAGTCTCTCTAGCGGGAGGAGGGAGCTGTTTTTT
size: NA; D: TRBD1; V: TRBV7-9; J: TRBJ2-5; CDR3: CASSLGAGGKETQYF; DNA: TGTGCCAGCAGCTTAGGCGCAGGGGGCAAAGAGACCCAGTACTTC
size: NA; D: TRBD2; V: TRBV19; J: TRBJ2-7; CDR3: CASSMTSASYEQYF; DNA: TGTGCCAGTAGTATGACTAGCGCCTCCTACGAGCAGTACTTC
size: NA; D: TRBD1; V: TRBV29-1; J: TRBJ2-1; CDR3: CSVESPGQGAIQQFF; DNA: TGCAGCGTTGAGTCGCCGGGACAGGGGGCTATACAGCAGTTCTTC
size: NA; D: TRBD2; V: TRBV10-1; J: TRBJ2-7; CDR3: CASREGTLGREAYEQYF; DNA: TGTGCCAGCAGGGAAGGTACCCTGGGGAGGGAAGCCTACGAGCAGTACTTC
size: once; D: NA; V: TRBV2; J: TRBJ1-1; CDR3: CASHPMNTEAFF; DNA: TGTGCCAGCCACCCGATGAACACTGAAGCTTTCTTT
size: NA; D: NA; V: TRBV7-9; J: TRBJ1-5; CDR3: CASSLGGAGNQPQHF; DNA: TGTGCCAGCAGCTTAGGGGGGGCAGGCAATCAGCCCCAGCATTTT
size: NA; D: NA; V: TRBV7-9; J: TRBJ2-7; CDR3: CASSLSRGEQYF; DNA: TGTGCCAGCAGCCTATCCAGGGGCGAGCAGTACTTC